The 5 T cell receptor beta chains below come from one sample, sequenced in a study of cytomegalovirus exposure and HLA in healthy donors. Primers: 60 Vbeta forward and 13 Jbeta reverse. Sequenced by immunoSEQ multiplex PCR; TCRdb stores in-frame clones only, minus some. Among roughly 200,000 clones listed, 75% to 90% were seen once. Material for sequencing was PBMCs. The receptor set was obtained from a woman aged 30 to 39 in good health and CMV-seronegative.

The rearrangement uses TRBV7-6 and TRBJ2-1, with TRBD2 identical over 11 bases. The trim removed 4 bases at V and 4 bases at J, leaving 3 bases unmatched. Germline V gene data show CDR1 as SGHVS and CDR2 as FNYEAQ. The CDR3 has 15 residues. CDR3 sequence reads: CASSSGTSGYNEQFF. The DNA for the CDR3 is TGTGCCAGCAGCTCCGGGACTAGCGGTTACAATGAGCAGTTCTTC.

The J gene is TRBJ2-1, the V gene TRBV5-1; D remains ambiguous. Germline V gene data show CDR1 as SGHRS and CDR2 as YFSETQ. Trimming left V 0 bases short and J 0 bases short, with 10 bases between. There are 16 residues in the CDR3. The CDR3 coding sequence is TGCGCCAGCAGCTTGGTTTCCGGGTACTCCTACAATGAGCAGTTCTTC. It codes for CASSLVSGYSYNEQFF.

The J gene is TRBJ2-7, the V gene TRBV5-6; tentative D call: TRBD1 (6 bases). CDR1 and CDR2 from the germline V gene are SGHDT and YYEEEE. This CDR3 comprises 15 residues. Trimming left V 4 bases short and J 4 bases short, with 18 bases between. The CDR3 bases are TGTGCCAGCAGCACACACAGGGCCCTTGGGTACGAGCAGTACTTC. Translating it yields CASSTHRALGYEQYF.

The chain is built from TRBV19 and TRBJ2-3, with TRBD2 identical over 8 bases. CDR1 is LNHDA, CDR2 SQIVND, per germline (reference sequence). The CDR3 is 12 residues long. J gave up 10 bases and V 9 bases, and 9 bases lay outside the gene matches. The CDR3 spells CARTLGGLAQYF. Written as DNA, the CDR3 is TGTGCCAGAACCCTAGGGGGACTAGCGCAGTATTTT.

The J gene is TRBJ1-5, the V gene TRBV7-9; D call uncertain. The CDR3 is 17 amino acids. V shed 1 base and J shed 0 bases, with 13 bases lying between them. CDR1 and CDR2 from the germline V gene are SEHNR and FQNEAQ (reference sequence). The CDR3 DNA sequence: TGTGCCAGCAGCTTAGACGGTGCACAGAATAGCAATCAGCCCCAGCATTTT. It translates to CASSLDGAQNSNQPQHF.